A selection of T cell receptor beta chains follows, all from one sample in a study of blood T cells in healthy people across ages. Each CDR3 protein is one row after TCRdb ran MiXCR on the 5' RACE reads. Of approximately 770,000 distinct CDR3 sequences listed, 55% to 75% are singletons. Sequencing used blood. The source of these receptors is a man aged 30-40 years in good health. Each CDR3 is given with its conserved first and last residue. Fields, in order: J gene, D gene, V gene, clone size, CDR3 protein, CDR3 DNA. The D gene is left open where the match is weak. A clone size is listed for some rows: how often the clone was seen (once, few, many), or a class if it is expanded.

TRBJ2-3,TRBD2,TRBV7-2,-,CASSSSGNTQYF,TGTGCCAGCAGCTCTAGCGGAAATACGCAGTATTTT
TRBJ2-5,TRBD1,TRBV11-1,-,CASGQGTTETQYF,TGTGCCAGCGGACAGGGGACAACCGAGACCCAGTACTTC
TRBJ2-1,TRBD1,TRBV7-9,once,CASSPLQGAPQFF,TGTGCCAGCAGCCCCCTACAGGGGGCTCCGCAGTTCTTC
TRBJ1-5,TRBD1,TRBV7-2,-,CASGSTGGNQPQHF,TGTGCCAGCGGTTCAACAGGGGGCAATCAGCCCCAGCATTTT
TRBJ2-3,TRBD2,TRBV24-1,-,CATSGLAGDPDTQYF,TGTGCCACCAGTGGACTAGCGGGAGATCCAGATACGCAGTATTTT
TRBJ2-7,TRBD2,TRBV7-2,-,CASSASGMSSYEQYF,TGTGCCAGCAGCGCTAGCGGGATGAGCTCCTACGAGCAGTACTTC
TRBJ2-5,-,TRBV7-2,-,CASSLAPGRETQYF,TGTGCCAGCAGCTTAGCCCCAGGTCGGGAGACCCAGTACTTC
TRBJ2-3,-,TRBV14,-,CASSQNAGLSTDTQYF,TGTGCCAGCAGCCAAAATGCAGGGTTATCCACAGATACGCAGTATTTT
TRBJ2-5,-,TRBV29-1,-,CSVVREDQETQYF,TGCAGCGTAGTTAGGGAGGACCAAGAGACCCAGTACTTC
TRBJ2-4,-,TRBV29-1,-,CSVFTYKNIQYF,TGCAGCGTTTTTACCTACAAAAACATTCAGTACTTC
TRBJ1-1,-,TRBV7-9,-,CASRIPRTEAFF,TGTGCCAGCCGAATACCACGCACTGAAGCTTTCTTT